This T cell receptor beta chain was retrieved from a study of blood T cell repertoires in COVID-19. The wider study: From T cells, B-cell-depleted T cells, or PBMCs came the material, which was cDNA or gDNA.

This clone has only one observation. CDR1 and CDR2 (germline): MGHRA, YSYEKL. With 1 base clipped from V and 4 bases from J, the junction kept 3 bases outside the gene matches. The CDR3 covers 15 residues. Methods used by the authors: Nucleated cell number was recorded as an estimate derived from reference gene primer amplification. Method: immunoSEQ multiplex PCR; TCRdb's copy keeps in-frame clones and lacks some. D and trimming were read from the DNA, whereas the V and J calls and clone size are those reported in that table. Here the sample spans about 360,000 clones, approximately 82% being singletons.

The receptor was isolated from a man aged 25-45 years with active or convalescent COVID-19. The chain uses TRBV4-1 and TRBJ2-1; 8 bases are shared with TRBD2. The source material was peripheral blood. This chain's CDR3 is CASSQVSGTYNEQFF. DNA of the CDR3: TGCGCCAGCAGCCAAGTTAGCGGGACTTACAATGAGCAGTTCTTC.